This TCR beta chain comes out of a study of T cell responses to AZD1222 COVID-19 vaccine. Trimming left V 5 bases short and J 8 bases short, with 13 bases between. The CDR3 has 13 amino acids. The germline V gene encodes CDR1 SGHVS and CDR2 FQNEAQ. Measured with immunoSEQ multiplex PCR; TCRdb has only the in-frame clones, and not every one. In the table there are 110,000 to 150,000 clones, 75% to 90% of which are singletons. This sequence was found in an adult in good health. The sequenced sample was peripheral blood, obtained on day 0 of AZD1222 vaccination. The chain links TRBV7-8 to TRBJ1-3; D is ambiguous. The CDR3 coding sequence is TGTGCCAGCAGCCCGGGAAGCGGGGACACCATATATTTT. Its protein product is CASSPGSGDTIYF.